Described below is a single TCR beta chain sequence and its context. Both 60 Vbeta primers and 13 Jbeta primers went into the PCR. Sequenced by immunoSEQ multiplex PCR; TCRdb stores in-frame clones only, minus some. The table lists about 150,000 clones, 70% to 85% of them singletons. The record originates from a study of cytomegalovirus exposure and HLA in healthy donors. This receptor was taken from a woman aged 45-65 years in good health and CMV-seropositive. Specimen: PBMCs.

CDR3 in DNA: TGCGCCAGCAGCTTAAATTCGCCCGGACTTAATTCACCCCTCCACTTT. Encoded protein: CASSLNSPGLNSPLHF. V usage is TRBV5-1 and J usage is TRBJ1-6; D call uncertain. In germline, CDR1 is SGHRS, CDR2 YFSETQ. There are 16 residues in the CDR3. V lost 2 bases, J lost 6 bases, and 15 bases lay in between.